The entry that follows covers one T cell receptor (beta chain) sequence. Its antigen is unidentified. The record originates from a study of cytotoxic CD8 clonotypes in ibrutinib-treated CLL. For the study at large: Investigators reported roughly 25 partial and 2 complete responses; after median around 68 months, about 15 patients remained remitted and roughly twelve progressed.

CDR1 is SEHNR and CDR2 is FQNEAQ in the germline V gene (reference sequence). With 5 bases removed from V and 7 bases from J, the gap between germline ends came to 18 bases. This CDR3 contains 16 residues. Study outcomes and limitations: Private clonotypes, not public ones, expanded at ibrutinib response. The study found baseline clonality above age-matched healthy donors, tracking circulating CD8+ T-cell counts.

Depth targeted 1 in 200,000 to 1 in 1 million T cells, averaging roughly 9.7x coverage per clonotype. Using immunoSEQ multiplex PCR, the repertoire was profiled, and TCRdb retains in-frame clones only, with some absent. The repertoire has some 350,000 clones, around 66% of them found once; the top ten carry around 6.5%. This chain uses TRBV7-9 with TRBJ1-6, with a weak D call TRBD1 (5 bases). The sample was PBMCs, taken after 36 months of ibrutinib treatment. The TCR was taken from a human donor with chronic lymphocytic leukemia. This chain's CDR3 is CASSASSGTANSPLHF. Written as DNA, the CDR3 is TGTGCCAGCAGCGCCTCATCCGGGACGGCGAATTCACCCCTCCACTTT.